A single sample is the source of the 7 T cell receptor beta chains below, sequenced in a study of early T cells in non-severe SARS-CoV-2 infection. TCRdb itself ran the 5' RACE reads through MiXCR, one entry per CDR3 protein. The table includes nearly 60,000 distinct CDR3 sequences, over 9.5% detected once. Sequenced input: whole blood. The receptors were gathered from an adult who was a healthcare worker with PCR-confirmed SARS-CoV-2 infection or an uninfected control (not recorded which).

The chain joins TRBV19 to TRBJ2-7, with D perhaps matching TRBD2 (6 bases). V lost 0 bases, J lost 6 bases, and 15 bases lay in between. CDR3 length: 15 residues. Germline CDR1 and CDR2: LNHDA and SQIVND (reference sequence). The DNA for the CDR3 is TGTGCCAGTAGTATAGAGTGGGAGGAGATCGGCGAGCAGTACTTC. Protein sequence: CASSIEWEEIGEQYF.

This clonotype was seen ten or more times. CDR3 DNA: TGCAGTGCAACCGGGACTCTACCTTGGGGAGATAGGGCGCAGTATTTT. It encodes CSATGTLPWGDRAQYF. The chain employs TRBV20-1 and TRBJ2-3, with D tentatively TRBD2 (6 bases). The CDR3 spans 16 residues. V was shortened by 6 bases and J by 10 bases, with 29 bases between the two germline ends. Per germline, CDR1 DFQATT and CDR2 SNEGSKA (reference sequence).

The chain combines TRBV19 with TRBJ2-3; no reliable D call. The length of the CDR3 is 14 residues. With 0 bases removed from V and 2 bases from J, the gap between germline ends came to 6 bases. Germline V gene sequence: CDR1 LNHDA, CDR2 SQIVND (reference sequence). CDR3 amino acids: CASSIDLLTDTQYF. CDR3 sequence (DNA): TGTGCCAGTAGTATAGATTTACTCACAGATACGCAGTATTTT.

This sequence joins TRBV7-9 and TRBJ1-2; D remains unclear. The CDR3 covers 12 residues. CDR1 and CDR2 from the germline V gene are SEHNR and FQNEAQ (reference sequence). V gave up 3 bases and J gave up 10 bases, with 12 bases separating them. The CDR3 DNA is TGTGCCAGCAGCTTTAGTCAGAGGGACTACACCTTC. This codes for CASSFSQRDYTF. Full variable domain (outside the CDR3, taken from reference TRBV7-9 and TRBJ1-2): DTGVSQNPRHKITKRGQNVTFRCDPISEHNRLYWYRQTLGQGPEFLTYFQNEAQLEKSRLLSDRFSAERPKGSFSTLEIQRTEQGDSAMYLCASSFSQRDYTFGSGTRLTVV.

The CDR3 spells CASSLFASGAYNEQFF. The CDR3 DNA reads as TGTGCCAGCAGTTTATTCGCTAGCGGGGCCTACAATGAGCAGTTCTTC. The V call is TRBV27, the J call TRBJ2-1, with TRBD2 identical over 9 bases. The CDR3 consists of 16 residues. The V and J ends lost 1 base and 2 bases, in that order; junction bases with no gene match: 3. Germline loops: CDR1 MNHEY, CDR2 SMNVEV (reference sequence).

The gene calls are TRBV20-1 and TRBJ1-5, with a possible D match to TRBD1 (5 bases). Germline CDR1 and CDR2: DFQATT and SNEGSKA (reference sequence). V lost 5 bases to trimming and J lost 7 bases, with 18 bases between them. CDR3 length: 14 amino acids. CDR3 amino acids: CSASDRSFGQPQHF. The CDR3 DNA reads as TGCAGTGCTTCCGACAGAAGTTTTGGACAGCCCCAGCATTTT.

The rearrangement uses TRBV7-3 and TRBJ1-6, with D possibly being TRBD1 (6 bases). The germline gives CDR1 SGHTA, CDR2 FQGTGA. The CDR3 is 15 amino acids. V lost 5 bases and J 8 bases, leaving 16 bases between the germline ends. The CDR3 nucleotides are TGTGCCAGCAGCCCGGAACAGGGCAGGCATTCACCCCTCCACTTT. It yields the protein CASSPEQGRHSPLHF.